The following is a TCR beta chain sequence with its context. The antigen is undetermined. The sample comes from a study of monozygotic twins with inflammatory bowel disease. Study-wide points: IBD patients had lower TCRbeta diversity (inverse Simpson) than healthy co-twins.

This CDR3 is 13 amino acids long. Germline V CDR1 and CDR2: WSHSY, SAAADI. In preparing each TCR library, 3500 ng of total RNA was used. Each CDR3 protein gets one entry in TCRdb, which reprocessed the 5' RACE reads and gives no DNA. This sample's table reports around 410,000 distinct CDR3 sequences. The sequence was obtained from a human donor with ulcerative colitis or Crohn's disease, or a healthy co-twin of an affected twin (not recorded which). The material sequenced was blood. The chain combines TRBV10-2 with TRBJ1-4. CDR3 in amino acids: CASRRGINEKLFF.